The clone carrying this T cell receptor (beta chain) was observed a handful of times. Its antigen is as yet unknown. This CDR3 has 14 residues. Looked up from germline, CDR1 is SGHTA and CDR2 is FQGNSA. Unmatched junction bases numbered 3, after V lost 4 bases and J lost 2 bases. The data were taken from a study of response to subunit inactivated influenza vaccine. General study points: Authors suggested that a seasonal influenza vaccination recruits few new T cells each time.

TCRdb reprocessed the RT-PCR reads via MiXCR and lists one record per CDR3 protein. Of over 750,000 distinct CDR3 sequences in the sample, 21% were seen once. Material: PBMCs from blood, obtained about 5 days after vaccination. The sequence derives from a man in his forties or fifties who received an inactivated influenza vaccine. The genes are TRBV7-2 and TRBJ2-5, with 8 positions matching TRBD1. The CDR3 nucleotides read TGTGCCAGCAGCTCCAACAGGGGGCAAGAGACCCAGTACTTC. It specifies CASSSNRGQETQYF.